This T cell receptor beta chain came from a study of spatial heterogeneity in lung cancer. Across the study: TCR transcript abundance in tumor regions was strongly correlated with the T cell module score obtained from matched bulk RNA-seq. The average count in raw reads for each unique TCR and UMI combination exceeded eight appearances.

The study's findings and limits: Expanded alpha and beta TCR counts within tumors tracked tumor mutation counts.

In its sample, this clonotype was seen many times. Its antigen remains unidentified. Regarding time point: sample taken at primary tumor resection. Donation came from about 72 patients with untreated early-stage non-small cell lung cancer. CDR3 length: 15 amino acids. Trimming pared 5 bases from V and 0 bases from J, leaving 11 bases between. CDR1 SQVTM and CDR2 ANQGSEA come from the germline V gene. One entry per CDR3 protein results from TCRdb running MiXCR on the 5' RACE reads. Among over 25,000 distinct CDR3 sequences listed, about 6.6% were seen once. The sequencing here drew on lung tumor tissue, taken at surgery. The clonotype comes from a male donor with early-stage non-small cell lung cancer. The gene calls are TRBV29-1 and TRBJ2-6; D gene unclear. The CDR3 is CSVRMALSGANVLTF. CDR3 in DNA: TGCAGCGTTCGGATGGCCCTCTCTGGGGCCAACGTCCTGACTTTC.